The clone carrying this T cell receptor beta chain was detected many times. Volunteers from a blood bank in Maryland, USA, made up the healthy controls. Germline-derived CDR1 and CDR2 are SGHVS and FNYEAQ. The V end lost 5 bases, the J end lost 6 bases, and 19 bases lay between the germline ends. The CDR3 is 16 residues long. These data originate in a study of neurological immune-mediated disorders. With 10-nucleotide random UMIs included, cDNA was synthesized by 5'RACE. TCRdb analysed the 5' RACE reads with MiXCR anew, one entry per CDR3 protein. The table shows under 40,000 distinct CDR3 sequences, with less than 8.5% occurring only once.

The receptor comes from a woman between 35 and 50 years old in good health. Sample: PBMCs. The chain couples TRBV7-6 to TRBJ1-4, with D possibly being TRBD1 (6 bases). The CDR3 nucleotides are TGTGCCAGCAGCAATCTTACAGGGCTTTTAGATGAAAAACTGTTTTTT. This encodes CASSNLTGLLDEKLFF. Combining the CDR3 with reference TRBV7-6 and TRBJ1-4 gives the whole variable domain GAGVSQSPRYKVTKRGQDVALRCDPISGHVSLYWYRQALGQGPEFLTYFNYEAQQDKSGLPNDRFSAERPEGSISTLTIQRTEQRDSAMYRCASSNLTGLLDEKLFFGSGTQLSVL.